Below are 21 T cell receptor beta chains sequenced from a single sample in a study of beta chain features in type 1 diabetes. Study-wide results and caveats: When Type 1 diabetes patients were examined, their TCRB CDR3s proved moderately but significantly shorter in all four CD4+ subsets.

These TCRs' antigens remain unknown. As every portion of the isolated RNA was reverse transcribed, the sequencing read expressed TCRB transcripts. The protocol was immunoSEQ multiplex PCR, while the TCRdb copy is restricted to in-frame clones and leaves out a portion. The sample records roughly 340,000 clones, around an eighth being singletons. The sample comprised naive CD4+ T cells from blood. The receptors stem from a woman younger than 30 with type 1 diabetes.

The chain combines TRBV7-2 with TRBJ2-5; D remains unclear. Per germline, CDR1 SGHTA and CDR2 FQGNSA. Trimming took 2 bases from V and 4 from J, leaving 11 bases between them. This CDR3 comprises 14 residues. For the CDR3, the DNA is TGTGCCAGCAGCTTACAGCGAAGCTTAGAGACCCAGTACTTC. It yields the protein CASSLQRSLETQYF. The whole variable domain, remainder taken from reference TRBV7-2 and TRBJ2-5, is GAGVSQSPSNKVTEKGKDVELRCDPISGHTALYWYRQSLGQGLEFLIYFQGNSAPDKSGLPSDRFSAERTGGSVSTLTIQRTQQEDSAVYLCASSLQRSLETQYFGPGTRLLVL.

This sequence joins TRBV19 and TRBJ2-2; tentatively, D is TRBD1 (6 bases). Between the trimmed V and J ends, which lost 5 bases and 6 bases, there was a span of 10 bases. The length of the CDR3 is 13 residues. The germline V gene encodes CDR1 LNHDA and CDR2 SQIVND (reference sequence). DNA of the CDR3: TGTGCCAGTAGTTTCACAGGGTCCGGGGAGCTGTTTTTT. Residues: CASSFTGSGELFF.

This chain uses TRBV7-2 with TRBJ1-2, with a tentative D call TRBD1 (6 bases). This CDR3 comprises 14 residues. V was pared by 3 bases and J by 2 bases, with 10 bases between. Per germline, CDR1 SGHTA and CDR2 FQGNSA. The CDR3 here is CASSFDRRNYGYTF. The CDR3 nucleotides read TGTGCCAGCAGCTTCGACAGGAGAAACTATGGCTACACCTTC.

The CDR3 loop is CASSRTGEQPQHF. In DNA form, the CDR3 reads TGTGCCAGCTCAAGGACAGGGGAACAGCCCCAGCATTTT. The chain is built from TRBV18 and TRBJ1-5; TRBD1 matches 9 bases. CDR3 length equals 13 residues. Germline trimming cut 5 bases from V and 7 bases from J; bases unmatched to any gene: 3. Germline lookup yields CDR1 KGHSH and CDR2 LQKENI.

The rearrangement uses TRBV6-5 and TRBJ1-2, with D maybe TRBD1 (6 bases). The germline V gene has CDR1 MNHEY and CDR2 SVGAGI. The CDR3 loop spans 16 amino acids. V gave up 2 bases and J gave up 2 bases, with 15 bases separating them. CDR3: CASSYDRPKGNYGYTF. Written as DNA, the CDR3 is TGTGCCAGCAGTTACGACAGGCCCAAGGGAAACTATGGCTACACCTTC.

The CDR3 DNA is TGTGCCAGCAGCTTAGATCTAAGAGAGACCCAGTACTTC. Encoded protein: CASSLDLRETQYF. V gene TRBV11-3 combines with J gene TRBJ2-5, with D hard to call. The ends were cut back, 0 bases at V and 4 bases at J, with 6 bases in the middle. The CDR3 extends over 13 amino acids. Germline values: CDR1 SGHNT, CDR2 YENEEA.

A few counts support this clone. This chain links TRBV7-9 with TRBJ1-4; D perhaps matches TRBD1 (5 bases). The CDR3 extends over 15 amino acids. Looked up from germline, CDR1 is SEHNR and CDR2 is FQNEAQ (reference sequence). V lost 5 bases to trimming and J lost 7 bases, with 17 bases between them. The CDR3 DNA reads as TGTGCCAGCAGCCTCGGACAACCGGACGGTGAAAAACTGTTTTTT. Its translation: CASSLGQPDGEKLFF.

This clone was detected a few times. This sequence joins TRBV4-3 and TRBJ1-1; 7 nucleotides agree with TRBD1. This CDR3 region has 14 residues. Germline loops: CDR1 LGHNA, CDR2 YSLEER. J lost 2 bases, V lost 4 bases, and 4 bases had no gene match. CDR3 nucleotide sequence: TGCGCCAGCAGCCGCGGGACAGCCAACACTGAAGCTTTCTTT. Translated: CASSRGTANTEAFF.

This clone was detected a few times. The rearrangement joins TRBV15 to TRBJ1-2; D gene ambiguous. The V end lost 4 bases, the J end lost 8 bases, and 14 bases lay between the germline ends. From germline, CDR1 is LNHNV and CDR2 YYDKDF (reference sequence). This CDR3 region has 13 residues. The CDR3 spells CATSIREKAGYTF. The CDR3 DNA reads TGTGCCACCAGCATAAGGGAGAAAGCGGGCTACACCTTC. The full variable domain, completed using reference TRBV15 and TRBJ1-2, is DAMVIQNPRYQVTQFGKPVTLSCSQTLNHNVMYWYQQKSSQAPKLLFHYYDKDFNNEADTPDNFQSRRPNTSFCFLDIRSPGLGDTAMYLCATSIREKAGYTFGSGTRLTVV.

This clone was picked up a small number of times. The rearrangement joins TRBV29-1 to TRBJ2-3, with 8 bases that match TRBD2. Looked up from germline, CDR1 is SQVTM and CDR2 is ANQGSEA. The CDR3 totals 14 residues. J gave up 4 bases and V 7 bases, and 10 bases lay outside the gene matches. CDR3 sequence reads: CSAREGPLSDTQYF. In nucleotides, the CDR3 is TGCAGCGCCCGGGAGGGGCCGTTGTCAGATACGCAGTATTTT.

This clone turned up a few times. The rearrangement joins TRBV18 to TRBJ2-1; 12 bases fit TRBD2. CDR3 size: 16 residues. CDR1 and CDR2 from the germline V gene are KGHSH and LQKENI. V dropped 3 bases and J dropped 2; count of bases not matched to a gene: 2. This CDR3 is CASSPLAGGTYNEQFF. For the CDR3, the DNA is TGTGCCAGCTCACCCCTAGCGGGAGGGACCTACAATGAGCAGTTCTTC. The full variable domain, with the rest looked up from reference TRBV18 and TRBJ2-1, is NAGVMQNPRHLVRRRGQEARLRCSPMKGHSHVYWYRQLPEEGLKFMVYLQKENIIDESGMPKERFSAEFPKEGPSILRIQQVVRGDSAAYFCASSPLAGGTYNEQFFGPGTRLTVL.

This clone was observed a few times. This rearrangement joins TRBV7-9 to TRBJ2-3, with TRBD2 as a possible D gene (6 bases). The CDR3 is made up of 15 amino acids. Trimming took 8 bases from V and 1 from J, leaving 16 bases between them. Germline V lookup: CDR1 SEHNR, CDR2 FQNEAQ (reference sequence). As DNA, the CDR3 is TGTGCCAGCGGGAGGCCTGAGTTTCGCACAGATACGCAGTATTTT. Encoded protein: CASGRPEFRTDTQYF.

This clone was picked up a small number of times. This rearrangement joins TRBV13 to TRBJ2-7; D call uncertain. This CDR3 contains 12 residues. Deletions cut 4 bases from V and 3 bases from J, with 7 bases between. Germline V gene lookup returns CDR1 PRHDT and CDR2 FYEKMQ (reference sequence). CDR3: CASSSLYYEQYF. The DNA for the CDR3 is TGTGCCAGCAGCTCGCTCTACTACGAGCAGTACTTC.

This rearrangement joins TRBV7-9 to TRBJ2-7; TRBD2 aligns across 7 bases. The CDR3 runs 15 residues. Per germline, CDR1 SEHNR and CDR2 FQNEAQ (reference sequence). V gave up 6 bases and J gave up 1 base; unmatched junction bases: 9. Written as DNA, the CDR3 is TGTGCCAGCAGTTCCGCGGCTAGCGGTTCCTACGAGCAGTACTTC. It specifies CASSSAASGSYEQYF.

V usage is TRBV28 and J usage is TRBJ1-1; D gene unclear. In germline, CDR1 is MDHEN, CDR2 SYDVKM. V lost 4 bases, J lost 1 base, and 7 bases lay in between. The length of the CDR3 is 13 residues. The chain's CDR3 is CASSSHRNTEAFF. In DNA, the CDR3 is TGTGCCAGCAGTTCCCACAGGAACACTGAAGCTTTCTTT. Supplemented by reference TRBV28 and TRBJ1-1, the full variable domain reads DVKVTQSSRYLVKRTGEKVFLECVQDMDHENMFWYRQDPGLGLRLIYFSYDVKMKEKGDIPEGYSVSREKKERFSLILESASTNQTSMYLCASSSHRNTEAFFGQGTRLTVV.

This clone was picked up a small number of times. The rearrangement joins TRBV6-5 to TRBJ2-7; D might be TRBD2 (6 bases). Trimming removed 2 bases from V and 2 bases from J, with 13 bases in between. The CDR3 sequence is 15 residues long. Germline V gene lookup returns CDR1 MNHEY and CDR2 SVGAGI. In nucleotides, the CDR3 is TGTGCCAGCAGTTACCGGGGGAAGAGGACCTACGAGCAGTACTTC. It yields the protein CASSYRGKRTYEQYF.

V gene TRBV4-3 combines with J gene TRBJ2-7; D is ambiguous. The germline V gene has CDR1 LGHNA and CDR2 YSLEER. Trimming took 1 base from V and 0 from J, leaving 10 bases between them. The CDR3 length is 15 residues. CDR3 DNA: TGCGCCAGCAGCCAAGGTCCGGAGTCCTCCTACGAGCAGTACTTC. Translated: CASSQGPESSYEQYF.

CDR3 sequence: CASSSGLAGTYEQYF. CDR3 DNA sequence: TGTGCCAGCAGCTCCGGACTAGCGGGAACCTACGAGCAGTACTTC. The V call is TRBV7-8, the J call TRBJ2-7, with 12 bases lining up with TRBD2. Per germline, CDR1 SGHVS and CDR2 FQNEAQ. The J segment lost 2 bases and the V segment lost 4 bases, leaving 3 bases of the junction unmatched. There are 15 residues in the CDR3.

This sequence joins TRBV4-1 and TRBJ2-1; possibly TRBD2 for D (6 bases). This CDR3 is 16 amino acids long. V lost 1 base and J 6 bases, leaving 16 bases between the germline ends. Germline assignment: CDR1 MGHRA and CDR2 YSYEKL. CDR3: CASSQGIVRGTNEQFF. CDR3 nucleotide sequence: TGCGCCAGCAGCCAAGGCATTGTGCGGGGAACCAATGAGCAGTTCTTC.

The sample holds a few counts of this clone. The CDR3 loop is CASSPGQARNSPLHF. The CDR3 DNA sequence: TGCGCCAGCAGCCCAGGACAGGCCCGTAATTCACCCCTCCACTTT. The gene calls are TRBV4-3 and TRBJ1-6; 7 bases map to TRBD1. Trimming removed 4 bases from V and 6 bases from J; junction bases left unmatched: 6. Germline V lookup: CDR1 LGHNA, CDR2 YSLEER. The CDR3 spans 15 residues.

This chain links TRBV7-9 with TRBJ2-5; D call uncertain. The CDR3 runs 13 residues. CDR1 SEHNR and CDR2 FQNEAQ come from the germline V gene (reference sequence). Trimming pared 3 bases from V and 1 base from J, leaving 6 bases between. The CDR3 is CASSFSSQETQYF. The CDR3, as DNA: TGTGCCAGCAGCTTCTCCAGCCAAGAGACCCAGTACTTC. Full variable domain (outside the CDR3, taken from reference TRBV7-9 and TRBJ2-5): DTGVSQNPRHKITKRGQNVTFRCDPISEHNRLYWYRQTLGQGPEFLTYFQNEAQLEKSRLLSDRFSAERPKGSFSTLEIQRTEQGDSAMYLCASSFSSQETQYFGPGTRLLVL.